This entry lists 5 T cell receptor beta chains sequenced from one sample in a study of siplizumab effects on memory and regulatory T cells. Clones were read by immunoSEQ multiplex PCR, and TCRdb kept only the in-frame ones, dropping some. The sample records roughly 60,000 clones, 90% to 95% being singletons. Sequences were obtained from CD8+ T cells sorted from blood. The source of these receptors is a human donor in good health.

V is TRBV30 and J is TRBJ2-2, with D uncertain. V was cut by 2 bases and J by 4 bases, with 11 bases left in between. The CDR3 is 14 amino acids. CDR1 is GTSNPN and CDR2 is SVGIG in the germline V gene (reference sequence). The CDR3 coding sequence is TGTGCCTGGAGTACCTCGGACGTCACCGGGGAGCTGTTTTTT. The encoded protein is CAWSTSDVTGELFF.

This chain uses TRBV5-4 with TRBJ2-2, with 11 bases fitting TRBD2. The J segment lost 5 bases and the V segment lost 0 bases, leaving 6 bases of the junction unmatched. Per the germline V gene, CDR1 is SGHNT and CDR2 is YYREEE (reference sequence). The CDR3 runs to 17 residues. The CDR3 reads CASSLAELAGGTGELFF. The CDR3, as DNA: TGTGCCAGCAGCTTGGCCGAATTAGCGGGAGGGACCGGGGAGCTGTTTTTT.

The J gene is TRBJ2-7, the V gene TRBV6-1, with D perhaps matching TRBD2 (5 bases). V was cut by 4 bases and J by 5 bases, with 9 bases left in between. The CDR3 totals 12 residues. Per germline, CDR1 MNHNS and CDR2 SASEGT. The CDR3 coding sequence is TGTGCCAGCAGTGGACTATTCCACGAGCAGTACTTC. Its translation: CASSGLFHEQYF.

The chain carries TRBV7-3 and TRBJ2-1; tentative D call: TRBD1 (5 bases). The CDR3 totals 14 residues. V was pared by 6 bases and J by 3 bases, with 12 bases between. Germline CDR1 is SGHTA and CDR2 is FQGTGA. CDR3 protein: CASSSPDIYNEQFF. CDR3 in DNA: TGTGCCAGCAGTTCCCCGGACATCTACAATGAGCAGTTCTTC.

V is TRBV27 and J is TRBJ2-2; D is unclear. Trimming took off 6 bases at V and 7 bases at J, with 9 bases between the two ends. Germline loops: CDR1 MNHEY, CDR2 SMNVEV (reference sequence). The CDR3 runs to 12 residues. This CDR3 reads CASSQLNGELFF. Here the CDR3 DNA reads TGTGCCAGCAGCCAGCTCAACGGGGAGCTGTTTTTT.